The T cell receptor beta chain under discussion was sequenced for a study of blood T cells in healthy people across ages. Study-wide results and caveats: Naive CD4+ cell counts and diversity both ran higher in long-lived than in aged donors.

CDR3 size: 13 residues. Germline V gene lookup returns CDR1 SGHDN and CDR2 FVKESK. Trimming took 6 bases from V and 6 from J, leaving 11 bases between them. A sample-barcoded 5' primer and a J-beta primer mix were used in a second PCR of about 6 to 11 cycles. One entry per CDR3 protein, called by TCRdb with MiXCR from the 5' RACE reads. Of roughly 730,000 distinct CDR3 sequences listed, about 61% are singletons. As concerns this clonotype: Its antigen is not known. No conserved phenylalanine or tryptophan is present at the end of the CDR3, so a read error is the likely explanation.

The chain joins TRBV14 to TRBJ2-2; D ambiguous. The source material was blood. The TCR comes from a man aged 35 to 55 in good health. The CDR3 nucleotides read TGTGCCAGCAGTCGTTGGGTCCCCGGGGAGCTGTTTTCT. Translating gives CASSRWVPGELFS.